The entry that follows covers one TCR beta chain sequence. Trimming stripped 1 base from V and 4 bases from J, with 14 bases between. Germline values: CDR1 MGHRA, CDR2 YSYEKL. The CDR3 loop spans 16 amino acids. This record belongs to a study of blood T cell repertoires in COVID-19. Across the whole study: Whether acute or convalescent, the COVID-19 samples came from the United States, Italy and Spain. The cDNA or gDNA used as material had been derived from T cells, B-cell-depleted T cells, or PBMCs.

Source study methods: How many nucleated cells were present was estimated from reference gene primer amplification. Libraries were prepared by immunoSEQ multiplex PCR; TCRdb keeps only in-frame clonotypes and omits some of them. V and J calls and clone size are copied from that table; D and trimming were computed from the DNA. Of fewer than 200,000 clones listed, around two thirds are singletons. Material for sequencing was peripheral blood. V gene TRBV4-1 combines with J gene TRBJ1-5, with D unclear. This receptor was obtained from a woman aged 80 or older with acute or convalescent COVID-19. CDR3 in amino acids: CASSQGWGGINQPQHF. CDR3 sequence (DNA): TGCGCCAGCAGCCAAGGGTGGGGAGGGATTAATCAGCCCCAGCATTTT.